This section outlines one T cell receptor (beta chain) sequence together with its context. This clone was observed a handful of times. Its antigen is unknown. Nothing much larger sits one base from this clone, and base qualities are not available. This sample is drawn from a study of beta chain features in type 1 diabetes (dated by TCRdb to 2017 to 2018). For context, the study as a whole: Mean age, gender distribution, total cell number and subset yield did not differ between patients and healthy donors. Whereas all 28 donors provided naive and central memory subsets, regulatory and stem cell-like memory subsets were isolated from just 8 patients and roughly 8 healthy donors. A total of around 110,000,000 sorted cells were examined across all samples, and RNA yield correlated strongly with the number of cells per subset. In the study, recently diagnosed type 1 diabetes patients and matched healthy donors were compared on the TCRB repertoires of their sorted circulating CD4+ T cell subsets.

The High Capacity cDNA Reverse Transcription Kit was used to reverse transcribe all of the isolated RNA, meaning that expressed TCRB transcripts were what got sequenced. Naive, central memory and regulatory T cell samples underwent deep immunoSEQ sequencing, averaging roughly 3.3 million total reads per sample. After sorted cells were lysed in RLT buffer, RNA was extracted with DNase-treated RNeasy Micro or Mini kits, with the choice depending on cell number. Each cell subset was processed separately to prevent cross-contamination, with patient and healthy donor samples processed together. TCRB sequences were amplified from cDNA with the immunoSEQ multiplex PCR, producing 87-bp fragments spanning the CDR3 region. The amplicons were sequenced using the Illumina HiSeq platform. Per the source publication's procedure: PCR bias was corrected computationally using synthetic template baselines, and reads within Hamming distance 2 were collapsed, with unmergeable singletons discarded. Reads were aligned to IMGT to assign V, D and J genes, CDR3 length, and insertions or deletions at six rearrangement sites. Within each subset, clonotype counts were normalized to sorted cell number, after which true diversity and Gini coefficients were computed with the tcR R package. The overlap coefficient, calculated on TCRB nucleotide sequences, was used to measure repertoire sharing. TCRdb mirrors the immuneACCESS table, restricted to in-frame sequences. Some clones are absent from its copies; in checked studies, under half trace to an unresolved V gene, and the reason for the others is unknown. V and J calls and clone size are those listed in that table; D and trimming were worked out from the DNA. This sample has roughly 50,000 clones in its table, and over 40% of those were observed once. In total, the top ten clones hold about 1.5% of the sample.

The full study reports these points: Fewer insertions and more nucleotide deletions at VDJ recombination sites were observed in patients with type 1 diabetes, implying thymic rearrangement abnormalities. Because cDNA was sequenced instead of genomic DNA, highly expressing activated cells could be over-represented, though the groups showed no difference in activation or CD3 levels. Because small numbers of individuals were included in the HLA sub-analyses, any influence of HLA type on TCRB rearrangement was left unresolved. Type 1 diabetes patients showed a moderate but significant shortening of TCRB CDR3 length in all four CD4+ subsets. PCR may preferentially amplify shorter templates, but because patient and control samples were amplified and corrected together, any resulting skew would affect both groups equally. Naive, central memory and regulatory TCRB repertoires appeared to be more alike among patients than among healthy donors.

From the germline V gene, CDR1 is MDHEN and CDR2 is SYDVKM. The CDR3 runs 18 residues from the cysteine to the phenylalanine. This entry keeps only the CDR3 DNA: 54 bases, framed from base 1. Trimming takes 5 bases off V and 4 bases off J; junction bases not matched to a gene: 10. Each donor gave one peripheral blood draw, averaging approximately 0.11 L, which was collected into heparinised tubes. Using a panel that included CD45RO, CCR7, CD25, CD127, CD95 and CD27, naive, central memory, regulatory and stem cell-like memory CD4+ T cells were sorted on a BD FACSAria II. Purity was above 98% for every sorted population. PBMCs were separated immediately by Lymphoprep density gradient centrifugation and were stained directly, without being cultured. To minimize batch effects, samples were stained and sorted in pairs, one healthy donor with one patient per experiment.

The sequenced sample consisted of Tregs from blood. Reading the label with the study, this specimen's cell subset or site is: regulatory CD4+ T cells. The V and J segments used are TRBV28 and TRBJ2-6; the central 11 bases match TRBD2. The sequence was obtained from a man aged 30 to 45 with type 1 diabetes. The base sequence is TGTGCCAGCAGTGAGCTAGCGGGAGGCTCCCCCGGGGCCAACGTCCTGACTTTC. Its amino acids are CASSELAGGSPGANVLTF.